The rows below give T cell receptor beta chains drawn from one sample of a study of blood T cells in healthy people across ages. TCRdb re-analysed the 5' RACE reads in MiXCR, keeping a single row per CDR3 protein. This sample has 650,000 to 800,000 distinct CDR3 sequences, with about 42% found just once. The specimen was blood. These receptors were obtained from a man aged 55 to 70 in good health. The CDR3 runs from the conserved cysteine through the conserved F or W. A D gene is named only where the DNA matches it firmly. Rows may omit the clone size; those that give it use once, few, many or a size class.

CASSRPKTSSYNEQFF | TGTGCCAGCAGCCGACCAAAGACAAGCTCCTACAATGAGCAGTTCTTC | few | TRBJ2-1 | . | TRBV5-6
CSARERLAGGLTDTQYF | TGCAGTGCTAGAGAGAGACTAGCGGGGGGCCTCACAGATACGCAGTATTTT | . | TRBJ2-3 | TRBD2 | TRBV20-1
CASSPNGLAGEDTQYF | TGTGCCAGCAGTCCAAACGGACTAGCGGGGGAAGATACGCAGTATTTT | . | TRBJ2-3 | TRBD2 | TRBV12-3/TRBV12-4
CSARQGSSGETQYF | TGCAGTGCTAGACAAGGGTCGTCCGGAGAGACCCAGTACTTC | few | TRBJ2-5 | . | TRBV20-1
CASSQGGTWNTGELFF | TGCGCCAGCAGCCAAGGTGGGACTTGGAACACCGGGGAGCTGTTTTTT | . | TRBJ2-2 | . | TRBV4-3
CASRLVLGEQFF | TGTGCCAGCAGGCTCGTCCTGGGGGAGCAGTTCTTC | many | TRBJ2-1 | . | TRBV6-2/TRBV6-3
CSVEGFRTGVGDGYTF | TGCAGCGTTGAGGGTTTTCGGACAGGGGTAGGGGATGGCTACACCTTC | . | TRBJ1-2 | TRBD1 | TRBV29-1
CTISDPMGGRETQYF | TGTACCATCAGTGACCCCATGGGGGGCCGCGAGACCCAGTACTTC | . | TRBJ2-5 | . | TRBV10-3
CASSGAAKGTYEQYF | TGTGCCAGCAGTGGGGCTGCAAAGGGGACCTACGAGCAGTACTTC | once | TRBJ2-7 | . | TRBV28
CAISETGQGTYGYTF | TGTGCCATCAGTGAGACGGGACAGGGAACCTATGGCTACACCTTC | . | TRBJ1-2 | TRBD1 | TRBV10-3
CASSLGTGHRMNTEAFF | TGTGCCAGCAGTTTGGGAACAGGGCATCGGATGAACACTGAAGCTTTCTTT | . | TRBJ1-1 | . | TRBV28
CASSRSGQGGQPQHF | TGTGCCAGCAGCCGTTCAGGACAGGGCGGTCAGCCCCAGCATTTT | . | TRBJ1-5 | TRBD1 | TRBV3-1
CASSQGTNAGNYEQYF | TGTGCCAGCAGCCAAGGGACAAACGCGGGCAACTACGAGCAGTACTTC | few | TRBJ2-7 | . | TRBV3-1
CASSWERGGEKTQYF | TGTGCCAGCAGCTGGGAGCGGGGGGGCGAAAAGACCCAGTACTTC | . | TRBJ2-5 | TRBD2 | TRBV5-5
CASSSHNIQYF | TGTGCCAGCAGTAGCCACAACATTCAGTACTTC | . | TRBJ2-4 | . | TRBV27
CAWQGPGRGRTNTEAFF | TGTGCCTGGCAAGGTCCTGGGAGGGGGCGGACAAACACTGAAGCTTTCTTT | . | TRBJ1-1 | TRBD1 | TRBV30
CASSQGWRERVADTQYF | TGCGCCAGCAGCCAAGGATGGAGGGAGCGGGTTGCAGATACGCAGTATTTT | . | TRBJ2-3 | . | TRBV4-1
CAWRKEGTYGYTF | TGTGCCTGGCGGAAGGAAGGGACCTATGGCTACACCTTC | . | TRBJ1-2 | . | TRBV30
CSAFTGGPYGYTF | TGCAGTGCTTTCACAGGGGGCCCCTATGGCTACACCTTC | few | TRBJ1-2 | TRBD1 | TRBV20-1
CASSIRAESSYEQYF | TGTGCCAGCAGCATTCGGGCCGAAAGCTCCTACGAGCAGTACTTC | few | TRBJ2-7 | . | TRBV7-2
CSARDLSASGDTQYF | TGCAGTGCTAGAGATTTGAGTGCTAGCGGGGATACGCAGTATTTT | . | TRBJ2-3 | TRBD2 | TRBV20-1
CASSFSQGINEKLFF | TGTGCCAGCAGCTTCTCACAGGGTATTAATGAAAAACTGTTTTTT | . | TRBJ1-4 | . | TRBV7-8
CASSQDLTRGFSYEQYF | TGCGCCAGCAGCCAAGATCTTACTCGGGGATTCTCCTACGAGCAGTACTTC | . | TRBJ2-7 | . | TRBV4-1
CTTSDPTSGGTYNEQFF | TGTACCACCAGTGATCCTACTAGCGGGGGAACCTACAATGAGCAGTTCTTC | . | TRBJ2-1 | TRBD2 | TRBV24-1
CASKGVQAYEQYF | TGTGCCAGCAAGGGGGTCCAGGCCTACGAGCAGTACTTC | . | TRBJ2-7 | . | TRBV2
CASSSAPAGRTYEQYF | TGTGCCAGCAGCTCCGCCCCAGCGGGGCGGACCTACGAGCAGTACTTC | . | TRBJ2-7 | TRBD2 | TRBV11-3
CSRRTGVTEAFF | TGCAGTCGGAGGACAGGGGTCACTGAAGCTTTCTTT | few | TRBJ1-1 | TRBD1 | TRBV20-1
CASSLIARGSSYNEQFF | TGTGCCAGCAGCCTTATTGCAAGGGGATCATCCTACAATGAGCAGTTCTTC | . | TRBJ2-1 | . | TRBV6-1
CASASSYNEQFF | TGTGCCAGCGCCAGCTCCTACAATGAGCAGTTCTTC | . | TRBJ2-1 | . | TRBV6-5
CASSLVGTGDYTQYF | TGTGCCAGCAGCTTGGTCGGGACAGGGGACTATACGCAGTATTTT | . | TRBJ2-3 | TRBD1 | TRBV5-6
CAWRNKRAEEKLFF | TGTGCCTGGAGAAATAAAAGGGCGGAGGAAAAACTGTTTTTT | . | TRBJ1-4 | . | TRBV30
CASSWTVSGANVLTF | TGTGCCAGCAGCTGGACGGTCTCTGGGGCCAACGTCCTGACTTTC | . | TRBJ2-6 | . | TRBV7-2
CASSSMENTEAFF | TGTGCCAGCAGCTCAATGGAGAACACTGAAGCTTTCTTT | once | TRBJ1-1 | . | TRBV2
CASSATGTHYEQYF | TGTGCCAGCAGCGCGACAGGTACCCACTACGAGCAGTACTTC | . | TRBJ2-7 | . | TRBV5-6
CSAIQGLDYEQYF | TGCAGTGCTATACAGGGTTTAGACTACGAGCAGTACTTC | few | TRBJ2-7 | . | TRBV20-1
CASRGQSSYEQYF | TGTGCCAGCAGAGGACAGTCCTCCTACGAGCAGTACTTC | few | TRBJ2-7 | . | TRBV27
CASSLVGSGGLNTQYF | TGTGCCAGCAGCTTAGTTGGATCGGGGGGCCTAAATACGCAGTATTTT | . | TRBJ2-3 | . | TRBV11-3
CASSYTSTATSANTDTQYF | TGTGCCAGCAGTTACACATCTACAGCCACTAGCGCCAACACAGATACGCAGTATTTT | few | TRBJ2-3 | TRBD2 | TRBV6-2/TRBV6-3
CASSQGPWTGRTEAFF | TGCGCCAGCAGCCAAGGCCCATGGACAGGCCGCACTGAAGCTTTCTTT | . | TRBJ1-1 | TRBD1 | TRBV4-1
CASSYGDKNIQYF | TGTGCCAGCAGTTACGGGGATAAAAACATTCAGTACTTC | . | TRBJ2-4 | . | TRBV6-5
CSVPTSGSYNEQYF | TGCAGCGTTCCCACTAGCGGTTCCTACAATGAGCAGTACTTC | few | TRBJ2-5 | TRBD2 | TRBV29-1
CASSWTETEQYF | TGTGCCAGCAGTTGGACGGAAACCGAGCAGTACTTC | . | TRBJ2-7 | . | TRBV28
CSAYRGLVNTEAFF | TGCAGCGCCTACAGGGGCTTGGTGAACACTGAAGCTTTCTTT | . | TRBJ1-1 | TRBD1 | TRBV29-1
CASSRLWTDNEQFF | TGTGCCAGCAGCCGCCTCTGGACAGACAATGAGCAGTTCTTC | . | TRBJ2-1 | . | TRBV7-2
CASRLAGDLTGELFF | TGTGCCAGCAGACTAGCGGGGGACCTCACCGGGGAGCTGTTTTTT | . | TRBJ2-2 | TRBD2 | TRBV6-1
CASSKNGDTSRREQYF | TGCGCCAGCAGTAAGAACGGGGATACCAGCAGGCGCGAGCAGTACTTC | once | TRBJ2-7 | . | TRBV5-1